This T cell receptor (beta chain) is from a study of T cells in Graves' hyperthyroidism and ophthalmopathy. Points from the study as a whole: Model predictions of ophthalmopathy came a median 6.5 months before onset. A model using 13 V-J features told ophthalmopathy apart from stable hyperthyroidism.

Details on this clonotype: Its target is unknown.

RNA transcripts served as the template for amplifying TCR beta CDR3 regions. The HTBI primer set was used in a first-round RT-PCR of the TCR CDR3. Using its own MiXCR run on the multiplex PCR reads, TCRdb lists one record per CDR3 protein. The table includes about 400,000 distinct CDR3 sequences, 15% detected once. Germline values: CDR1 LNHNV, CDR2 YYDKDF (reference sequence). This CDR3 region has 12 residues. Trimming removed 6 bases from V and 1 base from J, with 5 bases in between. If no ophthalmopathy progression occurred within 18 months, Graves' hyperthyroidism was stable. Hyperthyroidism patients were newly diagnosed, had disease duration under 2 months, and were aged 18 to 65 years.

The V call is TRBV15, the J call TRBJ2-3, with D uncertain. Sequenced: blood. The TCR comes from a woman aged 30 to 39 with Graves' hyperthyroidism. This CDR3 reads CATSFGTDTQYF. In DNA, the CDR3 is TGTGCCACCAGTTTTGGCACAGATACGCAGTATTTT.